Presented here are 17 T cell receptor beta chains from one specimen sequenced in a study of T cell clonality in common variable immunodeficiency. Sequencing used immunoSEQ multiplex PCR; TCRdb keeps in-frame clones, though not all of them. The sample has some 38,000 clones, none seen only once. The sample taken for sequencing was peripheral blood mononuclear cells. Source of these receptors: a person between 18 and 69 years old in good health.

The table lists this clone with many counts. Read coverage stops 3 residues before the CDR3 terminus; the germline J gene supplies the remainder. The chain recombines TRBV7-9 with TRBJ2-1; no firm D call. Germline V gene sequence: CDR1 SEHNR, CDR2 FQNEAQ (reference sequence). The CDR3 sequence is 14 residues long. The V end lost 2 bases, the J end lost 1 base, and 6 bases lay between the germline ends. CDR3 bases read: TGTGCCAGCAGCTTATCTGTGTCCTACAATGAG. Translated: CASSLSVSYNE. The full CDR3 is CASSLSVSYNEQFF.

This clone was detected ten times or more. The CDR3 end falls 3 residues outside the read, so it is completed with the germline J gene. The chain uses TRBV7-8 and TRBJ2-7; the D gene is possibly TRBD2 (5 bases). V was cut by 1 base and J by 6 bases, with 10 bases left in between. Germline V lookup: CDR1 SGHVS, CDR2 FQNEAQ. CDR3 length: 13 residues. CDR3 bases read: TGTGCCAGCAGCTTAGAACGGGGTTTCGAG. Its protein is CASSLERGFE. From start to end, the CDR3 is CASSLERGFEQYF.

This clone was observed at least ten times. The CDR3 is cut off 3 residues early in the read; its end comes from the germline J gene. V and J are TRBV7-2 and TRBJ1-1, with a weak D call TRBD1 (6 bases). V was trimmed by 4 bases and J by 7 bases, leaving 13 bases between them. CDR3 size: 13 residues. Germline V gene lookup returns CDR1 SGHTA and CDR2 FQGNSA. The CDR3 protein is CASSSTGSIEAFF. CDR3 DNA, as far as it was read: TGTGCCAGCAGCTCGACAGGCAGCATTGAA.

This clone was detected many times. With the read ending 3 residues before the CDR3 end, the germline J gene is used to fill in that end. The V call is TRBV12-3 or TRBV12-4, the J call TRBJ2-7; TRBD1 aligns across 12 bases. The V segment lost 2 bases and the J segment 6 bases; nucleotides outside the gene matches: 5. There are 15 residues in the CDR3. CDR3 sequence reads: CASSLRDRGPCEQYF. CDR3 bases read: TGTGCCAGCAGTTTACGGGACAGGGGGCCATGCGAG.

This clone was detected ten times or more. The sequenced fragment ends 3 residues before the CDR3 boundary, so the rest is inferred from the germline J gene. The V and J genes are TRBV18 and TRBJ1-2; tentative D call: TRBD1 (5 bases). The germline V and J ends were trimmed by 6 bases and 7 bases, with 12 bases remaining between them. CDR1 is KGHSH, CDR2 LQKENI, per germline. CDR3 length: 12 residues. This chain's CDR3 is CASSSGGSGYTF. The covered CDR3 bases are TGTGCCAGCTCTTCCGGGGGGAGTGGC.

There are many counts of this clone. Read coverage stops 3 residues before the CDR3 terminus; the germline J gene supplies the remainder. The chain joins TRBV13 to TRBJ2-5, with 8 bases lining up with TRBD1. CDR1 and CDR2 (germline): PRHDT, FYEKMQ (reference sequence). This CDR3 region has 15 residues. J gave up 3 bases and V 4 bases, and 7 bases lay outside the gene matches. CDR3 DNA (partial): TGTGCCAGCAGCTCCCGATGGACAGGGAAAGAGACC. Encoded protein: CASSSRWTGKET. The CDR3 reads in full as CASSSRWTGKETQYF.

This clone occurred many times. The DNA ends 3 residues before the CDR3 does, and the rest of the CDR3 is filled in from the germline J gene. The V call is TRBV6-2 or TRBV6-3, the J call TRBJ2-2; possibly TRBD1 for D (6 bases). Germline V gene data show CDR1 as MNHEY and CDR2 as SVGEGT. V was clipped by 8 bases and J by 3 bases, with 10 bases between them. This CDR3 has 13 residues. Partial CDR3 DNA: TGTGCCAGCTTAAACAGGGACACCGGGGAG. Its protein is CASLNRDTGE. The entire CDR3 protein is CASLNRDTGELFF.

About this clone: One end of the junction is discordant with germline, which a read error may explain. The read halts 3 residues ahead of the CDR3 end, with the missing end drawn from the germline J gene. The same CDR3 arises from other DNA sequences in this sample as well. The J gene is TRBJ2-7, the V gene TRBV7-9, with 10 bases fitting TRBD1. Germline-derived CDR1 and CDR2 are SEHNR and FQNEAQ (reference sequence). The CDR3 has 14 amino acids. The CDR3 DNA, read in part, is TGCGCCAGCAGCCCCCGGACAGGGGGGTTCGAG. Amino acid sequence: CASSPRTGGFE. In full, the CDR3 reads CASSPRTGGFEQYF.

This clone was detected many times. The read ends 3 residues before the CDR3 terminus; that terminus is restored from the germline J gene. This chain connects TRBV12-5 to TRBJ2-7; 10 bases fit TRBD2. The ends lost 2 bases at V and 6 bases at J; junction bases unmatched: 10. Germline V gene data show CDR1 as LGHNT and CDR2 as FRNRAP. The CDR3 covers 16 residues. The sequenced part of the CDR3 DNA is TGTGCTAGTGGTTTGACCCCAGCGGGAGGGCCGATCGAG. This translates into CASGLTPAGGPIE. The entire CDR3 is CASGLTPAGGPIEQYF.

This clone has at least ten counts. Read data end 3 residues before the CDR3 end; the end is taken from the germline J gene. The genes are TRBV19 and TRBJ1-1; TRBD1 might be the D (5 bases). V lost 9 bases and J 2 bases, leaving 16 bases between the germline ends. The CDR3 length is 14 residues. Germline CDR1 and CDR2: LNHDA and SQIVND (reference sequence). CDR3 residues: CASRVPGTNTEAFF. Partial CDR3 DNA: TGTGCCAGCCGGGTTCCTGGGACTAACACTGAA.

This clone was observed many times. The CDR3 end falls 3 residues outside the read, so it is completed with the germline J gene. The genes are TRBV4-1 and TRBJ2-7; D may be TRBD1 (5 bases). Trimming cost V 0 bases and J 4 bases, with 10 bases left between them. The CDR3 is 14 residues long. The germline CDR1 and CDR2 sequences are MGHRA and YSYEKL. CDR3 DNA, as far as it was read: TGCGCCAGCAGCCAAGAAGGGGTCAAATACGAG. Translation gives CASSQEGVKYE. The CDR3 in its entirety is CASSQEGVKYEQYF.

In regard to this clone: The read is 3 residues too short to cover the CDR3 end, so that end is filled in from the germline J gene. The chain couples TRBV2 to TRBJ1-5; 7 positions match TRBD1. The junction had 13 bases not matched to a gene; V was cut back by 8 bases and J by 6 bases. CDR3 length: 15 amino acids. CDR1 SNHLY and CDR2 FYNNEI come from the germline V gene. CDR3 sequence: CASSGTATGGQPQHF. CDR3 bases read: TGTGCCAGCTCCGGGACAGCGACTGGGGGTCAGCCC.

Comments on this clone: The CDR3 end is not reached by the read, which stops 3 residues before it; the germline J gene fills it in. The chain combines TRBV30 with TRBJ1-2; no clear D gene. Germline CDR1 GTSNPN, CDR2 SVGIG (reference sequence). This CDR3 contains 13 residues. CDR3 loop: CAWRLDYYNDYTF. CDR3 DNA (partial): TGTGCCTGGAGACTTGACTACTACAATGAC.

This clone was counted at least ten times. The read ends 3 residues before the CDR3 terminus; that terminus is restored from the germline J gene. The chain uses TRBV6-1 and TRBJ2-7; 10 nucleotides agree with TRBD2. The V and J ends lost 3 bases and 2 bases, in that order; junction bases with no gene match: 4. The CDR3 sequence is 15 residues long. Germline loops: CDR1 MNHNS, CDR2 SASEGT. The CDR3 spells CASSDRTSGTYEQYF. CDR3 bases read: TGTGCCAGCAGTGACCGGACTAGCGGCACCTACGAG.

In its sample, this clone was seen many times. The observed sequence ends 3 residues before the CDR3 terminus, with the missing tail filled in from the germline J gene. V usage is TRBV19 and J usage is TRBJ1-2; no definite D call. The germline gives CDR1 LNHDA, CDR2 SQIVND (reference sequence). The CDR3 sequence is 13 residues long. The V gene lost 6 bases and the J gene lost 0 bases, with 8 bases spanning the gap. This CDR3 is CASRLSANYGYTF. The sequenced part of the CDR3 DNA is TGTGCCAGTAGACTCAGCGCTAACTATGGC.

The table lists this clone with many counts. Read data end 3 residues before the CDR3 end; the end is taken from the germline J gene. The gene calls are TRBV19 and TRBJ1-2; 7 bases match TRBD1. Germline V gene lookup returns CDR1 LNHDA and CDR2 SQIVND (reference sequence). J lost 6 bases, V lost 7 bases, and 5 bases had no gene match. This CDR3 is built from 12 residues. CDR3 DNA, as far as it was read: TGTGCCAGTACCCAGGGGGACCATGGC. Amino acid sequence: CASTQGDHG. The full CDR3 protein is CASTQGDHGYTF.

This clone was seen many times. Read data end 3 residues before the CDR3 end; the end is taken from the germline J gene. This chain joins TRBV29-1 and TRBJ2-2, with TRBD1 as a possible D gene (6 bases). The CDR3 runs to 14 residues. Germline V CDR1 and CDR2: SQVTM, ANQGSEA. V was cut by 3 bases and J by 1 base, with 9 bases left in between. The part of the CDR3 DNA that was read is TGCAGCGTTGATCGGGACAAGAACACCGGGGAG. Translated: CSVDRDKNTGE. The full CDR3 sequence reads CSVDRDKNTGELFF.